Below, 10 T cell receptor beta chains from the same sample are listed, as sequenced in a study of blood T cell repertoires in COVID-19. Profiling relied on immunoSEQ multiplex PCR, and the TCRdb table lists in-frame clones only, not all of them. In the table there are about 270,000 clones, approximately 77% of which are singletons. The sequencing sample was made of peripheral blood. The source of these receptors is a woman under 30 with acute or convalescent COVID-19.

The chain links TRBV7-3 to TRBJ2-1; no firm D call. The ends were cut back, 3 bases at V and 9 bases at J, with 12 bases in the middle. Germline V gene lookup returns CDR1 SGHTA and CDR2 FQGTGA. The CDR3 loop spans 13 amino acids. CDR3: CASSFGLVGEQFF. The CDR3 DNA reads TGTGCCAGCAGCTTCGGGTTAGTTGGTGAGCAGTTCTTC. The whole variable domain, remainder taken from reference TRBV7-3 and TRBJ2-1, is GAGVSQTPSNKVTEKGKYVELRCDPISGHTALYWYRQSLGQGPEFLIYFQGTGAADDSGLPNDRFFAVRPEGSVSTLKIQRTERGDSAVYLCASSFGLVGEQFFGPGTRLTVL.

The chain recombines TRBV6-5 with TRBJ1-2, with D possibly matching TRBD1 (6 bases). Germline loops: CDR1 MNHEY, CDR2 SVGAGI. Trimming took 6 bases from V and 6 from J, leaving 14 bases between them. CDR3 length: 13 amino acids. As DNA, the CDR3 is TGTGCCAGCAGGGTAGCACAGGGTGATGGCTACACCTTC. Protein product: CASRVAQGDGYTF.

This clone was seen just once. For the CDR3, the DNA is TGCAGCGTTGATCCCGCGGGGGGCACTGAAGCTTTCTTT. It specifies CSVDPAGGTEAFF. V gene TRBV29-1 combines with J gene TRBJ1-1, with D perhaps matching TRBD1 (5 bases). CDR1 SQVTM and CDR2 ANQGSEA come from the germline V gene. V lost 3 bases to trimming and J lost 4 bases, with 12 bases between them. This CDR3 has 13 amino acids.

This chain connects TRBV10-1 to TRBJ2-7; TRBD2 aligns across 7 bases. The CDR3 is 13 residues long. V shed 6 bases, J shed 6 bases, and the junction held 8 bases outside the gene matches. CDR1 is WNHNN and CDR2 is SYGVQD in the germline V gene (reference sequence). The CDR3 DNA reads TGCGCCAGCAGCCCCGGACTAGGTGGCGAGCAGTACTTC. This codes for CASSPGLGGEQYF.

CDR3 DNA sequence: TGTGCCACCAGTGATGGACATACAGATACGCAGTATTTT. It yields the protein CATSDGHTDTQYF. The chain employs TRBV24-1 and TRBJ2-3, with D maybe TRBD1 (5 bases). This CDR3 region has 13 residues. Germline loops: CDR1 KGHDR, CDR2 SFDVKD. Trimming left V 3 bases short and J 3 bases short, with 6 bases between.

The CDR3 reads CASSQDYQGSYEQYF. CDR3 nucleotide sequence: TGTGCCAGCAGCCAAGATTACCAGGGGTCCTACGAGCAGTACTTC. The genes are TRBV14 and TRBJ2-7, with D possibly being TRBD1 (6 bases). Between the trimmed V and J ends, which lost 0 bases and 1 base, there was a span of 10 bases. Germline V gives CDR1 SGHDN, CDR2 FVKESK. The CDR3 is made up of 15 amino acids.

The rearrangement links TRBV4-3 to TRBJ2-7; possible D gene TRBD1, 5 bases. Germline assignment: CDR1 LGHNA and CDR2 YSLEER. V lost 4 bases to trimming and J lost 1 base, with 17 bases between them. The CDR3 is 16 residues long. The CDR3 sequence: CASSPYPDSRSYEQYF. The CDR3 nucleotides read TGCGCCAGCAGCCCCTACCCCGACAGTCGGTCCTACGAGCAGTACTTC.

This clone was recorded a few times. V gene TRBV20-1 combines with J gene TRBJ2-7; 12 nucleotides align to TRBD2. From germline, CDR1 is DFQATT and CDR2 SNEGSKA (reference sequence). After removal of 6 bases from V and 9 bases from J, the junction contained 3 bases not matched to a gene. The length of the CDR3 is 11 residues. CDR3 in amino acids: CSATTSGGQYF. CDR3 sequence (DNA): TGCAGTGCAACGACTAGCGGGGGGCAGTACTTC.

The V gene is TRBV9, the J gene TRBJ2-5; no reliable D call. Germline V gene data show CDR1 as SGDLS and CDR2 as YYNGEE. V gave up 0 bases and J gave up 5 bases, with 11 bases separating them. The CDR3 totals 14 residues. CDR3 region: CASSVVGEEETQYF. CDR3 nucleotide sequence: TGTGCCAGCAGCGTAGTAGGCGAGGAGGAGACCCAGTACTTC.

This chain connects TRBV24-1 to TRBJ2-1; 8 bases fit TRBD1. The CDR3 runs 14 residues. CDR1 is KGHDR and CDR2 is SFDVKD in the germline V gene. V trimming: 3 bases; J trimming: 9 bases; junction bases outside the gene matches: 6. CDR3 sequence: CATSDRQGKVEQFF. For the CDR3, the DNA is TGTGCCACCAGTGATCGACAGGGGAAGGTTGAGCAGTTCTTC.